This T cell receptor (beta chain) was sequenced for a study of blood T cells in healthy people across ages. Study results and caveats: Unsorted PBMC input precluded a conclusive naive versus antigen-experienced comparison.

PCR was performed a second time for about 7 to 12 cycles using a sample-barcoded 5' primer and a J-beta primer mix. TCRdb passed the 5' RACE reads through MiXCR, listing each CDR3 protein once. The sample carries some 900,000 distinct CDR3 sequences, around 48% recorded once. CDR1 is LGHDT, CDR2 YNNKEL, per germline (reference sequence). The junction had 17 bases not matched to a gene; V was cut back by 4 bases and J by 9 bases. The CDR3 runs to 17 residues. In this sample, this clonotype turned up a few times. The antigen remains unidentified. Sequencing used blood. The TCR originated in a man aged 25-45 years in good health. The chain couples TRBV3-1 to TRBJ2-3, with 9 bases that match TRBD2. The CDR3, as DNA: TGTGCCAGCAGCCGGCTCCCTACGCGGGGGGGCCAGATCACGCAGTATTTT. Translating it yields CASSRLPTRGGQITQYF.